This TCR beta chain was recovered during a study of memory CD4+ T cells and cytomegalovirus serostatus. Data came from immunoSEQ multiplex PCR; TCRdb stores just in-frame clones and leaves some out. The data show 85,000 to 100,000 clones, 75% to 90% seen once. This CDR3 contains 13 residues. The germline V gene has CDR1 MGHDK and CDR2 SYGVNS. Trimming took 4 bases from V and 4 from J, leaving 9 bases between them. The sort gate was single viable CD3+CD4+CD8-CD45RO+ cells for memory CD4+ T cells. The source of this sequence is an adult in good health and CMV-seropositive. The chain is built from TRBV25-1 and TRBJ2-3; a possible D gene is TRBD2 (6 bases). Sample: memory CD4+ T cells from blood. The CDR3 region is CASSVRGADTQYF. The CDR3 DNA sequence: TGTGCCAGCAGTGTGCGGGGCGCAGATACGCAGTATTTT. The full variable domain, rest sourced from reference TRBV25-1 and TRBJ2-3, is EADIYQTPRYLVIGTGKKITLECSQTMGHDKMYWYQQDPGMELHLIHYSYGVNSTEKGDLSSESTVSRIRTEHFPLTLESARPSHTSQYLCASSVRGADTQYFGPGTRLTVL.